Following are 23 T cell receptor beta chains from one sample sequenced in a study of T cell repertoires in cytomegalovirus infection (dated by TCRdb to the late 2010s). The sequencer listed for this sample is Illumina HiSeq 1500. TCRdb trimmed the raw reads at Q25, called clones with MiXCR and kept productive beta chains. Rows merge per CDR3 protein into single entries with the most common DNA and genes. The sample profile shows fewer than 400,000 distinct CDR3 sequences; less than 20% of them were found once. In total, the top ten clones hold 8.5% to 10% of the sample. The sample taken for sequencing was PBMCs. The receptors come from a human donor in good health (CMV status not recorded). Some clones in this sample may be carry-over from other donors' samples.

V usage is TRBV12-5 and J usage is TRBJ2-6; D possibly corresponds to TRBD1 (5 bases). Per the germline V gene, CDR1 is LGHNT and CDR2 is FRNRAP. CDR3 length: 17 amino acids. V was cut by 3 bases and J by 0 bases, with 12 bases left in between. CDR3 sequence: CASGFDSLNSGANVLTF. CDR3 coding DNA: TGTGCTAGTGGTTTCGACAGTCTCAACTCTGGGGCCAACGTCCTGACTTTC.

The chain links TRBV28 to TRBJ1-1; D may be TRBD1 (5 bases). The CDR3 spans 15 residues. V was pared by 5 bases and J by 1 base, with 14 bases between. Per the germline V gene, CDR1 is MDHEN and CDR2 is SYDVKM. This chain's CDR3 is CASSPGGDQNTEAFF. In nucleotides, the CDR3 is TGTGCCAGCAGTCCCGGAGGGGACCAGAACACTGAAGCTTTCTTT.

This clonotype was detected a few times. CDR3 DNA: TGTGCCAGCACAAGGAGACTAGCGGCCCACCAAGAGACCCAGTACTTC. It encodes CASTRRLAAHQETQYF. V is TRBV6-2 or TRBV6-3 and J is TRBJ2-5; 9 bases fit TRBD2. The CDR3 is made up of 16 amino acids. Per germline, CDR1 MNHEY and CDR2 SVGEGT. The trim removed 7 bases at V and 0 bases at J, leaving 9 bases unmatched.

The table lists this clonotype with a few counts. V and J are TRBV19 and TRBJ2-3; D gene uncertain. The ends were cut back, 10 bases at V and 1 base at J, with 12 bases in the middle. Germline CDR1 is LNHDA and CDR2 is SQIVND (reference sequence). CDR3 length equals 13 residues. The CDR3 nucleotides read TGTGCCACAAAGTGGTATGGCACAGATACGCAGTATTTT. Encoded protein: CATKWYGTDTQYF.

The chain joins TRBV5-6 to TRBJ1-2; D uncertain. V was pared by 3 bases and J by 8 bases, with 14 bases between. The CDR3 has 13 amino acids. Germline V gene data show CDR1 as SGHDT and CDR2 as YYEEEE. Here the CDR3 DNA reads TGTGCCAGCAGCTCGACGCTGGAATGGGGCTACACCTTC. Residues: CASSSTLEWGYTF.

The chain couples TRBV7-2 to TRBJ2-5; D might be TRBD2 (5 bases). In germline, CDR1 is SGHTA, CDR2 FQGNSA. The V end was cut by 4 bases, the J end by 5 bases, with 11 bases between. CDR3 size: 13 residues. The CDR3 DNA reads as TGTGCCAGCAGCTCTATGCCGGGGGAGACCCAGTACTTC. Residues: CASSSMPGETQYF.

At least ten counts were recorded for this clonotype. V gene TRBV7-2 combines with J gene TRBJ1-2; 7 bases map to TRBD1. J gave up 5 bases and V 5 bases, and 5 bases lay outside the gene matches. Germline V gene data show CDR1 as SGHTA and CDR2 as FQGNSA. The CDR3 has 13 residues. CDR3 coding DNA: TGTGCCAGCAGCCGGACAGGCCTTTATGGCTACACCTTC. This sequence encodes CASSRTGLYGYTF.

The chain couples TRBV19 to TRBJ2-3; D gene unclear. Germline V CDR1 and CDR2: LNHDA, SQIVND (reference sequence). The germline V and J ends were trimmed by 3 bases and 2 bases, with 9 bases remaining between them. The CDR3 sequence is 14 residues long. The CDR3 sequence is CASSIPGLTDTQYF. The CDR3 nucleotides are TGTGCCAGTAGTATCCCGGGCCTCACAGATACGCAGTATTTT.

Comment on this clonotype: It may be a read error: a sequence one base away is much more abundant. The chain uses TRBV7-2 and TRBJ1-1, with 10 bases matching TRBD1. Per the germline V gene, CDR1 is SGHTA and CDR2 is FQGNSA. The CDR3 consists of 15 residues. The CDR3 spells CASSLAGTGETEASF. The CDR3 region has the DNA TGTGCCAGCAGCTTAGCGGGGACAGGGGAAACTGAAGCTTCCTTT.

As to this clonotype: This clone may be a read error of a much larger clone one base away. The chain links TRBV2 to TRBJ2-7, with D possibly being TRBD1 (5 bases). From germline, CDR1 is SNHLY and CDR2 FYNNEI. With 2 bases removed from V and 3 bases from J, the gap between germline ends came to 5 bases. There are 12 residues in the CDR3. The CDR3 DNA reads TGTGCCAGCAGTGAAAGGGGCTACGAGCAGTACTTC. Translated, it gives CASSERGYEQYF.

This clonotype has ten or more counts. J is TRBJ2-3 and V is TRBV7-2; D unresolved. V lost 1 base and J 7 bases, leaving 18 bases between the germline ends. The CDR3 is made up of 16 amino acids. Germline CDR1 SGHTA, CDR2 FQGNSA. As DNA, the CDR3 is TGTGCCAGCAGCTTAGAGGGCGGAACCCGAACTAATACGCAGTATTTT. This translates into CASSLEGGTRTNTQYF.

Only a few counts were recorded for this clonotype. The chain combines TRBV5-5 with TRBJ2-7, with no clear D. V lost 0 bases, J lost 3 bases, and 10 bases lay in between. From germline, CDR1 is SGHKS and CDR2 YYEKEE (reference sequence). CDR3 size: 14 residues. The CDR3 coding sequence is TGTGCCAGCAGCTTGGGTCCTACCGGCTACGAGCAGTACTTC. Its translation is CASSLGPTGYEQYF.

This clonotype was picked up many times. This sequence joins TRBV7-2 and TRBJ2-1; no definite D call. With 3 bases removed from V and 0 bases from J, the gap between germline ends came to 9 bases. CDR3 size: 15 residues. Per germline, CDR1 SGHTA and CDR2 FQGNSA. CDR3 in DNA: TGTGCCAGCAGCTTTTTTTGGAGCTCCTACAATGAGCAGTTCTTC. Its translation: CASSFFWSSYNEQFF. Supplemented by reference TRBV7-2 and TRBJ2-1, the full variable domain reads GAGVSQSPSNKVTEKGKDVELRCDPISGHTALYWYRQSLGQGLEFLIYFQGNSAPDKSGLPSDRFSAERTGGSVSTLTIQRTQQEDSAVYLCASSFFWSSYNEQFFGPGTRLTVL.

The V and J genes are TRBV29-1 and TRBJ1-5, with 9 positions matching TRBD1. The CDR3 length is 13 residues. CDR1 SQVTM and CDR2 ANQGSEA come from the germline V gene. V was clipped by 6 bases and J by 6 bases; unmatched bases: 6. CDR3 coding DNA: TGCAGCGTCCTGACAGGGGGAGGTCAGCCCCAGCATTTT. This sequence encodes CSVLTGGGQPQHF.

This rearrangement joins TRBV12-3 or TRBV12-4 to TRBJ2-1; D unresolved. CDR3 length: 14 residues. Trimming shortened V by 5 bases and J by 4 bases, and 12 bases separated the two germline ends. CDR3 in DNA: TGTGCCAGCAGTAATTGGACCGATTACAATGAGCAGTTCTTC. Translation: CASSNWTDYNEQFF.

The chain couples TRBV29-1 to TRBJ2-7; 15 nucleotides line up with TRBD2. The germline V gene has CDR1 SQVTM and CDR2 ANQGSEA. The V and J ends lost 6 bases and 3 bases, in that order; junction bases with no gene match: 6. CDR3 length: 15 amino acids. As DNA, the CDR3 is TGCAGCGTCTTCGGACTAGCGGGAGGGTACTACGAGCAGTACTTC. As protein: CSVFGLAGGYYEQYF.

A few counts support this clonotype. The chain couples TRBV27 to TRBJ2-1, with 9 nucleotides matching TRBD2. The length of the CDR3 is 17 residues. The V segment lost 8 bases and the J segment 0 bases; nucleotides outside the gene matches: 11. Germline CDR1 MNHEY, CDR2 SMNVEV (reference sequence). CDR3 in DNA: TGTGCCAGCCAACAACTGCGGGGGGGGATCTCCTACAATGAGCAGTTCTTC. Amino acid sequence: CASQQLRGGISYNEQFF.

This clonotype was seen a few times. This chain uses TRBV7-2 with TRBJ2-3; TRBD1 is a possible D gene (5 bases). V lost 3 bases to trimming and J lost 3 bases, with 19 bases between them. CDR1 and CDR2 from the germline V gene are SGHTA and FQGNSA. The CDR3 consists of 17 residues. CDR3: CASSFFSRGFRTDTQYF. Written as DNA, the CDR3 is TGTGCCAGCAGCTTTTTTTCTAGGGGTTTCAGGACAGATACGCAGTATTTT.

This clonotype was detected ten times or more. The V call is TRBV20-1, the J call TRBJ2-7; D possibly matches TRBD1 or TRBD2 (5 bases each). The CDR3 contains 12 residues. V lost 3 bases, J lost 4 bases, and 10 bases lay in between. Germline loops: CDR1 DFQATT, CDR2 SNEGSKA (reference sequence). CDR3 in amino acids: CSARKGRYEQYF. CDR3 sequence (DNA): TGCAGTGCTAGGAAGGGACGTTACGAGCAGTACTTC.

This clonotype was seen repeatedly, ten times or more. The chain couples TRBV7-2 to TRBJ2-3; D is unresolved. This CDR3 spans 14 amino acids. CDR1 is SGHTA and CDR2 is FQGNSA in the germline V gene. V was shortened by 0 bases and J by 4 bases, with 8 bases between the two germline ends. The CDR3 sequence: CASSLARLPDTQYF. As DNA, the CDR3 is TGTGCCAGCAGCTTAGCCCGGCTCCCAGATACGCAGTATTTT. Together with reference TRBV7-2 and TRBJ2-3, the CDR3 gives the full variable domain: GAGVSQSPSNKVTEKGKDVELRCDPISGHTALYWYRQSLGQGLEFLIYFQGNSAPDKSGLPSDRFSAERTGGSVSTLTIQRTQQEDSAVYLCASSLARLPDTQYFGPGTRLTVL.

The CDR3 DNA reads as TGTGCCAGCAGTTGGGGAGCGTATGCCTACAATGAGCAGTTCTTC. This sequence encodes CASSWGAYAYNEQFF. The chain employs TRBV12-3 or TRBV12-4 and TRBJ2-1; TRBD2 is a possible D gene (5 bases). The CDR3 length is 15 residues. V was trimmed by 4 bases and J by 2 bases, leaving 12 bases between them.

The CDR3 loop reads CASSSAGEETQYF. The CDR3 coding sequence is TGTGCCAGCAGTTCAGCGGGAGAAGAGACCCAGTACTTC. This sequence joins TRBV7-2 and TRBJ2-5, with 8 bases lining up with TRBD2. Germline V gene sequence: CDR1 SGHTA, CDR2 FQGNSA. V lost 6 bases and J lost 3; bases outside the gene matches: 3. The CDR3 runs to 13 residues.

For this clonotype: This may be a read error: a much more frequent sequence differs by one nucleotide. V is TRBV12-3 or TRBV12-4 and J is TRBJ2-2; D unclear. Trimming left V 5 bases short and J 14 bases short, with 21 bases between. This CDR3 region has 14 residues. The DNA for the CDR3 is TGTGCCAGCAGTACCCTTGGGGTTTGCGTGCAACTGTTTTTT. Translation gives CASSTLGVCVQLFF.